The 22 T cell receptor beta chains reported below all come from one sample, sequenced in a study of identical twins. One entry per CDR3 protein results from TCRdb running MiXCR on the 5' RACE reads. The data show roughly 470,000 distinct CDR3 sequences, roughly an eighth seen once. These data were also filed under a second study, of yellow fever vaccine responses in identical twins.

The material sequenced was CD4+ T cells sorted from blood. These receptors were collected from a woman younger than 35 in good health.

This chain links TRBV6-2 or TRBV6-3 with TRBJ2-1; the D call may be TRBD1 or TRBD2 (5 bases each). This CDR3 has 14 amino acids. Germline values: CDR1 MNHEY, CDR2 SVGEGT. Trimming removed 7 bases at V and 4 bases at J, with 14 bases between. CDR3 sequence: CASKPLGVYNEQFF. Here the CDR3 DNA reads TGTGCCAGCAAGCCGTTGGGGGTATACAATGAGCAGTTCTTC.

This clonotype occurred a few times. This chain connects TRBV4-3 to TRBJ1-6; D unresolved. V shed 1 base and J shed 8 bases, with 12 bases lying between them. Germline V gene lookup returns CDR1 LGHNA and CDR2 YSLEER. The CDR3 is made up of 15 amino acids. The CDR3 is CASSQGPRPDSPLHF. CDR3 coding DNA: TGCGCCAGCAGCCAAGGACCACGACCCGATTCACCCCTCCACTTT.

J is TRBJ2-1 and V is TRBV6-4; 7 bases align to TRBD1. This CDR3 is built from 15 residues. V gave up 4 bases and J gave up 8 bases; unmatched junction bases: 11. Looked up from germline, CDR1 is MRHNA and CDR2 is SNTAGT. The CDR3 coding sequence is TGTGCCAGCAGTGCCTCGATAGGGACAGATTATGAGCAGTTCTTC. Amino acids: CASSASIGTDYEQFF.

The V call is TRBV30, the J call TRBJ2-7; D remains unclear. Trimming removed 2 bases at V and 0 bases at J, with 5 bases between. The germline V gene encodes CDR1 GTSNPN and CDR2 SVGIG (reference sequence). The CDR3 is 12 residues long. CDR3 sequence reads: CAWSKSSYEQYF. Here the CDR3 DNA reads TGTGCCTGGAGTAAGAGCTCCTACGAGCAGTACTTC.

The chain recombines TRBV6-1 with TRBJ2-7; 9 nucleotides agree with TRBD2. CDR3 size: 16 residues. Germline V gene lookup returns CDR1 MNHNS and CDR2 SASEGT. V shed 6 bases and J 4 bases; nucleotides not matched to a gene: 13. CDR3 bases: TGTGCCAGCAGACTTCAATTAGCGGGAGCTTTATACGAGCAGTACTTC. It is translated as CASRLQLAGALYEQYF.

This clonotype was found a few times. The gene calls are TRBV24-1 and TRBJ2-5; no reliable D call. Germline V gene sequence: CDR1 KGHDR, CDR2 SFDVKD. The germline V and J ends were trimmed by 7 bases and 3 bases, with 5 bases remaining between them. This CDR3 comprises 11 residues. The CDR3, as DNA: TGTGCCACCAGCTCGAAAGAGACCCAGTACTTC. This translates into CATSSKETQYF.

This clonotype was counted at least ten times. The chain carries TRBV10-3 and TRBJ2-1; D tentatively fits TRBD1 or TRBD2 (5 bases each). Trimming took off 4 bases at V and 6 bases at J, with 7 bases between the two ends. This CDR3 spans 12 amino acids. Germline lookup yields CDR1 ENHRY and CDR2 SYGVKD. The CDR3 here is CAISAGTNEQFF. In nucleotides, the CDR3 is TGTGCCATCAGTGCAGGGACCAATGAGCAGTTCTTC.

The V gene is TRBV7-9, the J gene TRBJ2-1, with TRBD2 identical over 9 bases. CDR1 is SEHNR, CDR2 FQNEAQ, per germline (reference sequence). There are 17 residues in the CDR3. V shed 1 base, J shed 12 bases, and the junction held 16 bases outside the gene matches. The CDR3: CASSLVLGSGSLIGQFF. The CDR3 DNA reads as TGTGCCAGCAGCTTAGTGCTCGGTAGCGGGAGTTTGATCGGGCAGTTCTTC.

This chain joins TRBV24-1 and TRBJ2-1; 9 bases are shared with TRBD2. This CDR3 spans 17 amino acids. Germline V gives CDR1 KGHDR, CDR2 SFDVKD. Trimming took 1 base from V and 6 from J; bases not matched to a gene: 9. The DNA for the CDR3 is TGTGCCACCAGTGATTTATCATTAGCGGGAGATCTCAATGAGCAGTTCTTC. Protein product: CATSDLSLAGDLNEQFF.

This clonotype has more than one count but fewer than ten. The chain carries TRBV7-9 and TRBJ1-1; D call uncertain. Germline V lookup: CDR1 SEHNR, CDR2 FQNEAQ (reference sequence). With 1 base removed from V and 1 base from J, the gap between germline ends came to 13 bases. The CDR3 is 16 residues long. The CDR3 coding sequence is TGTGCCAGCAGCTTAGAGTTTGGTCAGTCGAACACTGAAGCTTTCTTT. This translates into CASSLEFGQSNTEAFF.

This clonotype was detected a few times. The rearrangement links TRBV5-1 to TRBJ2-1; a weak D match, TRBD1 (6 bases). The CDR3 is 14 amino acids. The germline V gene encodes CDR1 SGHRS and CDR2 YFSETQ. Trimming took 1 base from V and 7 from J, leaving 12 bases between them. The CDR3 sequence: CASSLNRVANEQFF. DNA of the CDR3: TGCGCCAGCAGCTTGAACAGGGTAGCGAATGAGCAGTTCTTC.

The sample holds a few counts of this clonotype. CDR3 sequence reads: CASRTVYEQYF. In DNA, the CDR3 is TGTGCCAGCAGAACAGTCTACGAGCAGTACTTC. This sequence joins TRBV6-5 and TRBJ2-7; unclear D gene. The CDR3 extends over 11 amino acids. Trimming removed 6 bases at V and 3 bases at J, with 6 bases between. CDR1 MNHEY and CDR2 SVGAGI come from the germline V gene.

The table lists this clonotype with a few counts. The chain combines TRBV10-2 with TRBJ1-1; no clear D gene. The germline V gene encodes CDR1 WSHSY and CDR2 SAAADI. Trimming pared 5 bases from V and 6 bases from J, leaving 13 bases between. CDR3 length equals 13 residues. CDR3: CASSRDKTAEAFF. The CDR3 coding sequence is TGCGCCAGCAGTAGAGACAAGACCGCTGAAGCTTTCTTT.

The chain carries TRBV2 and TRBJ2-7; D unclear. Germline CDR1 is SNHLY and CDR2 is FYNNEI. V was clipped by 5 bases and J by 3 bases, with 11 bases between them. The CDR3 is 13 residues long. The CDR3 loop reads CASSRATDYEQYF. CDR3 DNA: TGTGCCAGCAGTAGGGCAACGGACTACGAGCAGTACTTC.

The chain joins TRBV18 to TRBJ2-1; D may be TRBD2 (5 bases). V shed 3 bases and J shed 7 bases, with 10 bases lying between them. The length of the CDR3 is 13 residues. Looked up from germline, CDR1 is KGHSH and CDR2 is LQKENI. This CDR3 reads CASSPPRLNEQFF. CDR3 DNA: TGTGCCAGCTCACCGCCCAGACTAAATGAGCAGTTCTTC.

V usage is TRBV4-3 and J usage is TRBJ2-3; a weak D match, TRBD2 (5 bases). Germline lookup yields CDR1 LGHNA and CDR2 YSLEER. CDR3 length equals 16 residues. V lost 1 base to trimming and J lost 4 bases, with 15 bases between them. The CDR3 sequence: CASSQGGSIISDTQYF. In DNA, the CDR3 is TGCGCCAGCAGCCAAGGCGGGTCTATTATTTCAGATACGCAGTATTTT.

This clonotype showed up just a few times. The J gene is TRBJ2-2, the V gene TRBV24-1; the match to TRBD1 covers 7 bases. Unmatched junction bases numbered 6, after V lost 0 bases and J lost 3 bases. The CDR3 has 17 amino acids. Germline loops: CDR1 KGHDR, CDR2 SFDVKD. The CDR3 here is CATSDLSRDSDTGELFF. Written as DNA, the CDR3 is TGTGCCACCAGTGATTTGTCCCGGGACAGCGACACCGGGGAGCTGTTTTTT.

This chain joins TRBV5-1 and TRBJ2-1, with D hard to call. V lost 4 bases and J lost 6, with 8 bases in between. The CDR3 covers 12 residues. Germline-derived CDR1 and CDR2 are SGHRS and YFSETQ. The CDR3 loop reads CASSMTPNEQFF. DNA for the CDR3: TGCGCCAGCAGCATGACACCCAATGAGCAGTTCTTC.

This clonotype appeared a few times. The chain combines TRBV10-2 with TRBJ2-2; D is unresolved. The CDR3 has 15 amino acids. Trimming stripped 2 bases from V and 0 bases from J, with 7 bases between. The germline gives CDR1 WSHSY, CDR2 SAAADI. The CDR3 DNA sequence: TGCGCCAGCAGTGAGCGCGGCGCGAACACCGGGGAGCTGTTTTTT. Residues: CASSERGANTGELFF.

The J gene is TRBJ2-1, the V gene TRBV20-1; TRBD2 might be the D (6 bases). CDR1 is DFQATT, CDR2 SNEGSKA, per germline (reference sequence). The V and J ends lost 4 bases and 0 bases respectively, with 13 bases between them. This CDR3 is 15 amino acids long. CDR3 coding DNA: TGCAGTGCTACCCCCGGGAGCAGCTCCTACAATGAGCAGTTCTTC. Translation gives CSATPGSSSYNEQFF.

The sample holds a few counts of this clonotype. The chain couples TRBV4-2 to TRBJ2-1, with 12 bases lining up with TRBD2. V lost 6 bases, J lost 10 bases, and 19 bases stayed unmatched. CDR1 and CDR2 (germline): LGHNA, YNFKEQ. CDR3 length equals 18 residues. The CDR3: CASRPEDRLAGGQQEQFF. In nucleotides, the CDR3 is TGTGCCAGCAGACCTGAGGATCGGCTAGCGGGGGGGCAGCAGGAGCAGTTCTTC.

This chain's CDR3 is CASSLDVAGAETQYF. The CDR3 DNA reads as TGCGCCAGCAGCTTGGATGTAGCGGGGGCAGAGACCCAGTACTTC. The V and J genes are TRBV5-1 and TRBJ2-5; 9 bases map to TRBD2. The CDR3 contains 15 residues. J lost 4 bases, V lost 0 bases, and 4 bases had no gene match. Germline loops: CDR1 SGHRS, CDR2 YFSETQ.